The clone carrying this TCR beta chain was recorded at least ten times. As for time point: newly diagnosed GD, antithyroid drugs for less than 3 months. From RNA extracted from PBMCs, the TCR library was made. Assembly of TCR beta libraries relied on iRepertoire HTBI primers together with Arm-PCR of CDR3 regions. Each CDR3 protein gets one entry after TCRdb re-called the multiplex PCR reads with MiXCR. The table lists roughly 530,000 distinct CDR3 sequences, more than 15% of them singletons. The source of the sample is a study of regulatory T cells in long-lasting Graves disease. Study-wide background: Graves' patients, diagnosed recently, had received antithyroid drugs under 3 months.

These data were likewise used in another study, on T cells in Graves' hyperthyroidism and ophthalmopathy. That report notes: A patient was excluded if there was uncontrolled infection, other autoimmune disease, pregnancy or lactation. RT-PCR in the first round (using the HTBI primer set) targeted the TCR CDR3. The model's output predicted ophthalmopathy at a median of roughly seven months prior to onset.

The TCR was taken from a woman aged 35 to 59 with Graves disease. This specimen consisted of peripheral blood mononuclear cells (PBMCs), obtained at new diagnosis, from a patient treated with antithyroid drugs.

CDR3 coding DNA: TGTGCCAGCAGTTTTACAGGGGGAAGGCAGCCCCAGCATTTT. This sequence encodes CASSFTGGRQPQHF. The chain combines TRBV12-3 or TRBV12-4 with TRBJ1-5, with 8 bases that match TRBD1. This CDR3 has 14 residues. V dropped 3 bases and J dropped 7; count of bases not matched to a gene: 5.